These T cell receptor beta chains were read from a single sample in a study of hypomethylating agent response in myelodysplastic syndrome. Sequencing was performed with immunoSEQ multiplex PCR; in TCRdb, only in-frame clones are kept and a portion is missing. The sample yields 5,500 to 8,500 clones, around nine tenths seen once. The sequencing here drew on bone marrow, taken before or after starting hypomethylating agent treatment for myelodysplastic syndrome (not recorded which). The receptors derive from a human donor with myelodysplastic syndrome. Each CDR3 is given with its conserved first and last residue. D genes are given only for firm matches. The size field is filled for only some rows; it gives once, few, many or a size class.

D	size	J	V	CDR3	DNA
NA	once	TRBJ2-7	TRBV7-2	CASSLEAASYEQYF	TGTGCCAGCAGCTTAGAGGCGGCCTCCTACGAGCAGTACTTC
TRBD1	NA	TRBJ1-1	TRBV5-1	CASSFEGATEAFF	TGCGCCAGCAGCTTCGAGGGGGCCACTGAAGCTTTCTTT
NA	NA	TRBJ1-6	TRBV28	CASSLSSPTQALPLHF	TGTGCCAGCAGTTTATCAAGCCCCACGCAGGCGCTACCACTCCACTTT
TRBD2	NA	TRBJ2-3	TRBV12-5	CASGLGSGGSGDTQYF	TGTGCTAGTGGTTTGGGGTCGGGGGGGTCAGGCGATACGCAGTATTTT
NA	NA	TRBJ2-5	TRBV4-1	CASSQEETQYF	TGCGCCAGCAGCCAAGAAGAGACCCAGTACTTC
NA	NA	TRBJ2-7	TRBV6-5	CASSSGLYEQYF	TGTGCCAGCAGTTCCGGTCTCTACGAGCAGTACTTC
TRBD2	NA	TRBJ2-3	TRBV5-1	CASSWVLAGGTDTQYF	TGCGCCAGCAGCTGGGTGCTAGCGGGGGGCACAGATACGCAGTATTTT
NA	few	TRBJ2-7	TRBV7-2	CASSRGAGGTYEQYF	TGTGCCAGCAGCCGCGGGGCCGGGGGTACCTACGAGCAGTACTTC
NA	few	TRBJ2-1	TRBV14	CASSQSYEGGEQFF	TGTGCCAGCAGCCAAAGCTATGAGGGGGGTGAGCAGTTCTTC
NA	NA	TRBJ1-1	TRBV2	CASSPGLSNTEAFF	TGTGCCAGCAGTCCGGGACTTTCTAACACTGAAGCTTTCTTT
NA	few	TRBJ1-3	TRBV7-9	CASSLIEGGNTIYF	TGTGCCAGCAGCCTAATAGAGGGCGGAAACACCATATATTTT
NA	medium-sized	TRBJ2-1	TRBV7-9	CASSFDRGEQFF	TGTGCCAGCAGCTTCGATAGGGGTGAGCAGTTCTTC
NA	NA	TRBJ1-4	TRBV5-6	CASSHRPAEKLFF	TGTGCCAGCAGTCATCGACCAGCGGAAAAACTGTTTTTT
TRBD2	NA	TRBJ2-5	TRBV27	CASSPGLEMTQYF	TGTGCCAGCAGTCCCGGACTAGAGATGACCCAGTACTTC
TRBD1	NA	TRBJ1-3	TRBV19	CASSHRGTGNTIYF	TGTGCCAGTAGTCACAGGGGGACTGGAAACACCATATATTTT
NA	NA	TRBJ2-1	TRBV19	CASAVGSSYNEQFF	TGTGCCAGCGCCGTAGGGAGCTCCTACAATGAGCAGTTCTTC
TRBD1	NA	TRBJ1-1	TRBV5-1	CASSRGGQGAVNTEAFF	TGCGCCAGCAGCAGGGGGGGACAGGGGGCTGTGAACACTGAAGCTTTCTTT
NA	NA	TRBJ1-1	TRBV7-2	CASSLRAGQPNTEAFF	TGTGCCAGCAGCTTAAGGGCCGGGCAGCCGAACACTGAAGCTTTCTTT
NA	NA	TRBJ2-6	TRBV5-4	CASSPPKLGSGANVLTF	TGTGCCAGCAGCCCCCCCAAGTTAGGCTCTGGGGCCAACGTCCTGACTTTC
TRBD2	NA	TRBJ2-3	TRBV5-6	CASSRDRTSGGADTQYF	TGTGCCAGCAGCCGGGACCGGACTAGCGGGGGGGCCGATACGCAGTATTTT
TRBD1	NA	TRBJ2-1	TRBV14	CASSLGQGWGNEQFF	TGTGCCAGCAGCCTCGGACAGGGCTGGGGGAATGAGCAGTTCTTC
TRBD1	NA	TRBJ2-3	TRBV19	CASSTRTGAELDTQYF	TGTGCCAGTAGTACTCGGACAGGGGCCGAGTTGGATACGCAGTATTTT
NA	NA	TRBJ1-2	TRBV9	CASSVRGDTSNYGYTF	TGTGCCAGCAGCGTACGGGGGGACACCTCTAACTATGGCTACACCTTC
NA	NA	TRBJ1-3	TRBV7-2	CASSLNPAGGYDTIYF	TGTGCCAGCAGCCTAAATCCCGCGGGGGGCTATGACACCATATATTTT
NA	NA	TRBJ2-5	TRBV6-5	CASSPGLQETQYF	TGTGCCAGCAGTCCAGGGCTCCAAGAGACCCAGTACTTC
NA	NA	TRBJ1-1	TRBV5-5	CASSFMIANTEAFF	TGTGCCAGCAGCTTTATGATTGCCAACACTGAAGCTTTCTTT
NA	few	TRBJ2-1	TRBV5-6	CASSPWLTDFNEQFF	TGTGCCAGCAGCCCCTGGTTGACAGATTTTAATGAGCAGTTCTTC
TRBD1	NA	TRBJ1-4	TRBV18	CASSTQQGAVEKLFF	TGTGCCAGCTCAACTCAACAGGGGGCCGTGGAAAAACTGTTTTTT
NA	few	TRBJ2-1	TRBV4-1	CASSQEIRGEQFF	TGCGCCAGCAGCCAAGAGATTCGGGGTGAGCAGTTCTTC
TRBD1	NA	TRBJ1-4	TRBV6-1	CASSGTGNTNEKLFF	TGTGCCAGCAGTGGGACAGGGAATACTAATGAAAAACTGTTTTTT
NA	NA	TRBJ1-3	TRBV5-4	CASSFRGGNTIYF	TGTGCCAGCAGCTTTCGTGGTGGAAACACCATATATTTT
NA	few	TRBJ1-1	TRBV30	CAWSETANTEAFF	TGTGCCTGGAGTGAGACAGCGAACACTGAAGCTTTCTTT
NA	NA	TRBJ2-1	TRBV2	CASRDTVGNEQFF	TGTGCCAGCCGGGACACAGTCGGCAATGAGCAGTTCTTC
NA	NA	TRBJ1-6	TRBV5-1	CASRETNNSPLHF	TGCGCCAGCAGGGAAACAAATAATTCACCCCTCCACTTT
NA	once	TRBJ1-1	TRBV18	CASSPGIMLGDVVTEAFF	TGTGCCAGCTCACCAGGGATTATGTTGGGGGACGTGGTCACTGAAGCTTTCTTT
NA	NA	TRBJ1-1	TRBV6-6	CASKRDTEAFF	TGTGCCAGTAAAAGGGACACTGAAGCTTTCTTT
TRBD2	NA	TRBJ2-1	TRBV6-1	CASKGLAGTYNEQFF	TGTGCCAGCAAGGGACTAGCGGGAACCTACAATGAGCAGTTCTTC
NA	NA	TRBJ1-2	TRBV13	CASTISIGPRPSYGYTF	TGTGCCAGCACCATTTCTATAGGGCCCCGACCCTCCTATGGCTACACCTTC
NA	NA	TRBJ2-5	TRBV9	CASSVGAWGAETQYF	TGTGCCAGCAGCGTAGGAGCCTGGGGGGCAGAGACCCAGTACTTC
TRBD2	NA	TRBJ2-1	TRBV7-2	CASSPLAGVNEQFF	TGTGCCAGCAGCCCCCTAGCGGGGGTCAATGAGCAGTTCTTC
TRBD2	NA	TRBJ2-7	TRBV13	CASSLAYSSGRSEQYF	TGTGCCAGCAGCTTAGCTTATTCTAGCGGGAGGTCCGAGCAGTACTTC
NA	few	TRBJ1-2	TRBV6-5	CASTRGRGYTF	TGTGCCAGCACCCGGGGACGTGGCTACACCTTC
NA	NA	TRBJ1-2	TRBV7-6	CASSTGTLTNYGYTF	TGTGCCAGCAGCACCGGGACACTCACTAACTATGGCTACACCTTC
NA	NA	TRBJ2-1	TRBV28	CASSSTGSGGGVIF	TGTGCCAGCAGTTCGACAGGGTCCGGGGGTGGCGTGATCTTC
TRBD2	NA	TRBJ2-1	TRBV7-9	CASSLALGGGAYNEQFF	TGTGCCAGCAGCTTAGCGCTGGGCGGGGGGGCCTACAATGAGCAGTTCTTC
TRBD2	NA	TRBJ2-5	TRBV13	CASSLGRGAGQQETQYF	TGTGCCAGCAGCTTAGGCCGCGGAGCGGGGCAGCAAGAGACCCAGTACTTC
NA	NA	TRBJ1-6	TRBV5-1	CASSLVTADNSPLHF	TGCGCCAGCAGCTTGGTTACGGCTGATAATTCACCCCTCCACTTT
TRBD2	NA	TRBJ2-7	TRBV30	CAWSVREGFGYEQYF	TGTGCCTGGAGTGTACGGGAGGGGTTTGGCTACGAGCAGTACTTC
TRBD1	NA	TRBJ2-1	TRBV19	CASSPGQGAGGRYNEQFF	TGTGCCAGTAGTCCGGGACAGGGGGCGGGAGGACGGTACAATGAGCAGTTCTTC
NA	NA	TRBJ1-5	TRBV4-2	CASSQTGIGNQPQHF	TGTGCCAGCAGCCAAACAGGGATCGGCAATCAGCCCCAGCATTTT
TRBD1	NA	TRBJ1-4	TRBV7-9	CASSPRTGGEKLFF	TGTGCCAGCAGCCCCCGGACAGGGGGTGAAAAACTGTTTTTT
NA	NA	TRBJ1-2	TRBV6-5	CASRVGATASAGYTF	TGTGCCAGCAGGGTAGGCGCCACAGCGTCGGCCGGCTACACCTTC
NA	NA	TRBJ2-4	TRBV19	CASIKGNIQYF	TGTGCCAGTATCAAGGGGAACATTCAGTACTTC
NA	NA	TRBJ1-3	TRBV28	CASSYSSGNTIYF	TGTGCCAGCAGCTACAGCTCTGGAAACACCATATATTTT
TRBD1	NA	TRBJ1-2	TRBV19	CASSFEDRGGYTF	TGTGCCAGTAGTTTCGAGGACAGGGGCGGCTACACCTTC
NA	NA	TRBJ2-3	TRBV30	CAWTETTLTDTQYF	TGTGCCTGGACAGAGACTACCCTCACAGATACGCAGTATTTT